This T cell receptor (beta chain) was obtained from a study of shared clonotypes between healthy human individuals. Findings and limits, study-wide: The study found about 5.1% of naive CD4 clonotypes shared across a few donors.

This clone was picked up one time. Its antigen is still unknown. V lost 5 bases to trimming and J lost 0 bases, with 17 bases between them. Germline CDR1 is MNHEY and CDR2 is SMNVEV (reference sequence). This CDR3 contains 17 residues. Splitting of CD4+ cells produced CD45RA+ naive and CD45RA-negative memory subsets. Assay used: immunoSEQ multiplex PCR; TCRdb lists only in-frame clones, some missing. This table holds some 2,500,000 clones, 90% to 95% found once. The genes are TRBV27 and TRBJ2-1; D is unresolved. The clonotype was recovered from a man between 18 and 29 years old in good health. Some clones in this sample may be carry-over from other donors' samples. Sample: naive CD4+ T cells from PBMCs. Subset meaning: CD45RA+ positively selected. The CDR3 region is CASSPLYETASYNEQFF. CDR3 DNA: TGTGCCAGCAGTCCACTATATGAGACGGCCTCCTACAATGAGCAGTTCTTC.